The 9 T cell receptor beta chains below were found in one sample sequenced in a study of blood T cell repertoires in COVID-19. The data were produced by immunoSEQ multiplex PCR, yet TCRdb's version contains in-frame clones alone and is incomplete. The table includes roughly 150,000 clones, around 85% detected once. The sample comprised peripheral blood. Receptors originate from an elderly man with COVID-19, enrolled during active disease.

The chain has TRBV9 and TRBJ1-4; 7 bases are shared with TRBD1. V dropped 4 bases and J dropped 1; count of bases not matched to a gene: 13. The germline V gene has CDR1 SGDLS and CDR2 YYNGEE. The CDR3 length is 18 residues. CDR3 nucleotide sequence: TGTGCCAGCAGCCCCAGGGGGGCAGGGTTCATAACTAATGAAAAACTGTTTTTT. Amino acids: CASSPRGAGFITNEKLFF.

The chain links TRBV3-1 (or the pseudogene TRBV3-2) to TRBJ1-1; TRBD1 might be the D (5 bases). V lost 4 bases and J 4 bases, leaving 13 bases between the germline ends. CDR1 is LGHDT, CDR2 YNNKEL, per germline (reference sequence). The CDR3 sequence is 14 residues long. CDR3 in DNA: TGTGCCAGCAGCCCATGGGGGGGAGGCACTGAAGCTTTCTTT. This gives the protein CASSPWGGGTEAFF.

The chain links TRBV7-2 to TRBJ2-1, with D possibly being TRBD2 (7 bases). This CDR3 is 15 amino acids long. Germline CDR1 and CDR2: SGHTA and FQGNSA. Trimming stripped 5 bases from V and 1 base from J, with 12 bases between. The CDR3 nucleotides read TGTGCCAGCAGCCCGGAGGGGGGGTCCTACAATGAGCAGTTCTTC. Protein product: CASSPEGGSYNEQFF.

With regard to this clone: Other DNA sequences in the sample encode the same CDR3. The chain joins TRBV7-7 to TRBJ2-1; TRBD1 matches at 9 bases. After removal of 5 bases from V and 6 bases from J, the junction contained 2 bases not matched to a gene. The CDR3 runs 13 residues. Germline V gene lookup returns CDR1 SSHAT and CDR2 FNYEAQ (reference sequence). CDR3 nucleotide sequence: TGTGCCAGCAGCACGGACAGGGGCAATGAGCAGTTCTTC. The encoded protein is CASSTDRGNEQFF.

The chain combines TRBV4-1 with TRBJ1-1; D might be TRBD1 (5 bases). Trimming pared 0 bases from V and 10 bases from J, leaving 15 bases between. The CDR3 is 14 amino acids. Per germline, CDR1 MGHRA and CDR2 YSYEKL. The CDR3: CASSQDFVGGRAFF. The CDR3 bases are TGCGCCAGCAGCCAAGATTTCGTCGGGGGGAGAGCTTTCTTT.

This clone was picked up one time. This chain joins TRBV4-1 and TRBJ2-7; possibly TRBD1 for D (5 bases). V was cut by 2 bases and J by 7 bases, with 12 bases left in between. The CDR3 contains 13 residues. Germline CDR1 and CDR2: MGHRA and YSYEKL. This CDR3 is CASSQPGFVEQYF. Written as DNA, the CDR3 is TGCGCCAGCAGCCAACCAGGGTTTGTGGAGCAGTACTTC.

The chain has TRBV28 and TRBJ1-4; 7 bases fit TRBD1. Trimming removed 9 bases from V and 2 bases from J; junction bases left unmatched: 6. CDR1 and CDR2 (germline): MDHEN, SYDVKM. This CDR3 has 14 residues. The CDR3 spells CASRGRVTNEKLFF. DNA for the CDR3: TGTGCCAGTAGGGGGCGGGTGACTAATGAAAAACTGTTTTTT.

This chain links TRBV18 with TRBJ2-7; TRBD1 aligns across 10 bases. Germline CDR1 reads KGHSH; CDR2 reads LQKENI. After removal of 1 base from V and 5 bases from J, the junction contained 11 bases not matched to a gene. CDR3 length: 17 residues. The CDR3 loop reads CASSPRRPDRGVNEQYF. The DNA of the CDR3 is TGTGCCAGCTCACCACGAAGACCGGACAGGGGGGTCAACGAGCAGTACTTC.

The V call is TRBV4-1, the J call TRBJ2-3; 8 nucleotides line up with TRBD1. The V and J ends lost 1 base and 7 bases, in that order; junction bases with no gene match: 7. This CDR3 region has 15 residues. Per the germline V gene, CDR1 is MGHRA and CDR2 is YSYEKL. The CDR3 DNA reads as TGCGCCAGCAGCCAAGCACACAGGGGGGAGAATACGCAGTATTTT. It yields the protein CASSQAHRGENTQYF.